The rows below give T cell receptor beta chains drawn from one sample of a study of T-cell reconstitution after alpha-beta-depleted transplantation in children. TCRdb reanalysed the PCR reads using MiXCR and keeps one entry per CDR3 protein. The sample has over 400,000 distinct CDR3 sequences, under 15% seen once. Sequenced here: PBMCs from the stem cell graft donor, sampled from the stem cell graft. The receptors derive from a human donor who donated a stem cell graft to a child with combined immunodeficiency. Both conserved end residues are part of each CDR3. A D gene is named only where the DNA matches it firmly. Clone size is not always given. Where it is, it says once, few, many or a class for expanded clones.

V: TRBV6-6; size: few; J: TRBJ2-7; D: NA; DNA: TGTGCCAGCAGTTCGGACTGGGACGAGCAGTACTTC; CDR3: CASSSDWDEQYF
V: TRBV6-1; size: NA; J: TRBJ2-5; D: NA; DNA: TGTGCCAGCACCGTATGGGGGTACGGGGTCCAAGAGACCCAGTACTTC; CDR3: CASTVWGYGVQETQYF
V: TRBV27; size: few; J: TRBJ2-7; D: NA; DNA: TGTGCCAGCAGTTATACACCCCCGCAGGCCCAGGGGCAGTACTTC; CDR3: CASSYTPPQAQGQYF
V: TRBV12-3/TRBV12-4; size: many; J: TRBJ2-2; D: NA; DNA: TGTGCCAGCAGTTTAAGGTCGAACACCGGGGAGCTGTTTTTT; CDR3: CASSLRSNTGELFF
V: TRBV9; size: NA; J: TRBJ2-1; D: NA; DNA: TGTGCCAGCAGCGCGACCCCACCGGGGCCACTCTACAATGAGCAGTTCTTC; CDR3: CASSATPPGPLYNEQFF
V: TRBV7-3; size: few; J: TRBJ2-2; D: NA; DNA: TGTGCCAGCAGCTCCGGACAGATGGGCGGGGAGCTGTTTTTT; CDR3: CASSSGQMGGELFF
V: TRBV29-1; size: few; J: TRBJ2-1; D: NA; DNA: TGCAGCGTTCGCGAAGGGGGACTCCTCTACAATGAGCAGTTCTTC; CDR3: CSVREGGLLYNEQFF
V: TRBV7-3; size: few; J: TRBJ1-1; D: TRBD1; DNA: TGTGCCAGCAGCGTAACAGGGGGGGACACTGAAGCTTTCTTT; CDR3: CASSVTGGDTEAFF
V: TRBV7-2; size: few; J: TRBJ2-7; D: NA; DNA: TGTGCCAGCAGCTACGATCGACGGAGCGCCTACGAGCAGTACTTC; CDR3: CASSYDRRSAYEQYF
V: TRBV4-3; size: many; J: TRBJ2-2; D: NA; DNA: TGCGCCAGCAGCCAAGATCGGGCGGGCGGGGAGCTGTTTTTT; CDR3: CASSQDRAGGELFF
V: TRBV25-1; size: few; J: TRBJ2-7; D: NA; DNA: TGTGCCAGCGGCTTGTCTGGGGAGCAGTACTTC; CDR3: CASGLSGEQYF
V: TRBV7-9; size: NA; J: TRBJ2-1; D: NA; DNA: TGTGTCAGCAGCCTAGTTGACAATGAGCAGTTCTTC; CDR3: CVSSLVDNEQFF
V: TRBV30; size: NA; J: TRBJ2-6; D: NA; DNA: TGTGCCTGGAGGGGGTCGGGGGTTTCTGGGGCCAACGTCCTGACTTTC; CDR3: CAWRGSGVSGANVLTF
V: TRBV12-3/TRBV12-4; size: many; J: TRBJ1-1; D: NA; DNA: TGTGCCAGCAGTCAGACCGGACTACCGAACACTGAAGCTTTCTTT; CDR3: CASSQTGLPNTEAFF
V: TRBV9; size: NA; J: TRBJ2-1; D: TRBD2; DNA: TGTGCCAGCAGCGCCGGGACTAGCGCTGAGCAGTTCTTC; CDR3: CASSAGTSAEQFF
V: TRBV30; size: once; J: TRBJ2-6; D: NA; DNA: TGTGCCTGGAGCCCAGGGGCCAGTGGGGCCAACGTCCTGACTTTC; CDR3: CAWSPGASGANVLTF
V: TRBV6-5; size: many; J: TRBJ2-3; D: NA; DNA: TGTGCCAGCAGTTACGGGCGGCACACAGATACGCAGTATTTT; CDR3: CASSYGRHTDTQYF
V: TRBV9; size: many; J: TRBJ2-2; D: NA; DNA: TGTGCCAGCAGCGTAGTGGGCCAGGGTATCACCGGGGAGCTGTTTTTT; CDR3: CASSVVGQGITGELFF
V: TRBV24-1; size: many; J: TRBJ2-2; D: TRBD1; DNA: TGTGCCACCAGTGAAAGGGACAGTACGAACACCGGGGAGCTGTTTTTT; CDR3: CATSERDSTNTGELFF
V: TRBV4-3; size: many; J: TRBJ2-2; D: NA; DNA: TGCGCCAGCAGCCAAGATGAGGGCTATGGTGGGGAGCTGTTTTTT; CDR3: CASSQDEGYGGELFF
V: TRBV7-2; size: few; J: TRBJ2-5; D: NA; DNA: TGTGCCAGCAGCTTAGCGGCTGCGAAAGAGACCCAGTACTTC; CDR3: CASSLAAAKETQYF
V: TRBV11-2; size: few; J: TRBJ2-5; D: NA; DNA: TGTGCCAGCAGCCCAGAGCTCCAAGAGACCCAGTACTTC; CDR3: CASSPELQETQYF
V: TRBV18; size: NA; J: TRBJ2-1; D: NA; DNA: TGTGCCAGCTCACCTACCAGGCGGGGATCCTACAATGAGCAGTTCTTC; CDR3: CASSPTRRGSYNEQFF
V: TRBV30; size: NA; J: TRBJ2-7; D: NA; DNA: TGTGCCTGGAGACCAGACTTCTACGAGCAGTACTTC; CDR3: CAWRPDFYEQYF
V: TRBV20-1; size: NA; J: TRBJ2-1; D: NA; DNA: TGCAGTGCTAGGCGGGCCACCTACAATGAGCAGTTCTTC; CDR3: CSARRATYNEQFF
V: TRBV6-4; size: NA; J: TRBJ2-1; D: TRBD2; DNA: TGTGCCAGCAGTGACTCTGGCGGGGGGGCCAATGAGCAGTTCTTC; CDR3: CASSDSGGGANEQFF
V: TRBV25-1; size: many; J: TRBJ2-2; D: NA; DNA: TGTGCCAGCAGTGAATTAGCTTTCTTCGGGGAGCTGTTTTTT; CDR3: CASSELAFFGELFF
V: TRBV11-2; size: many; J: TRBJ2-1; D: TRBD2; DNA: TGTGCCAGCAGCACGAGCGGGGGCCTCAATGAGCAGTTCTTC; CDR3: CASSTSGGLNEQFF
V: TRBV20-1; size: few; J: TRBJ2-2; D: TRBD2; DNA: TGCAGTGCTAGACCAAGCGGGAGGACTGCCGGGGAGCTGTTTTTT; CDR3: CSARPSGRTAGELFF
V: TRBV5-5; size: few; J: TRBJ2-5; D: NA; DNA: TGTGCCAGCAGCTTTTGGGGGGGCGATGAGACCCAGTACTTC; CDR3: CASSFWGGDETQYF
V: TRBV5-1; size: many; J: TRBJ2-1; D: NA; DNA: TGCGCCAGCAGGTCCATCGTAGCGGACTACAATGAGCAGTTCTTC; CDR3: CASRSIVADYNEQFF
V: TRBV7-3; size: many; J: TRBJ2-3; D: TRBD2; DNA: TGTGCCAGCAGCACCCGACTAGCGGGCACAGATACGCAGTATTTT; CDR3: CASSTRLAGTDTQYF
V: TRBV7-2; size: many; J: TRBJ2-7; D: TRBD1; DNA: TGTGCCAGCAGCTTAGGGGGACAGAACTACGAGCAGTACTTC; CDR3: CASSLGGQNYEQYF
V: TRBV10-3; size: NA; J: TRBJ2-1; D: NA; DNA: TGTGCCATCAGCCAGAGCTCCGGCGGACGCGGGGACAATGAGCAGTTCTTC; CDR3: CAISQSSGGRGDNEQFF
V: TRBV29-1; size: few; J: TRBJ2-7; D: NA; DNA: TGCAGCGTTCCGCCGTACGAGCAGTACTTC; CDR3: CSVPPYEQYF
V: TRBV7-9; size: few; J: TRBJ2-1; D: TRBD1; DNA: TGTGCCAGCAGCTCCGCCGTAAACAGGGGGCTGGATGAGCAGTTCTTC; CDR3: CASSSAVNRGLDEQFF
V: TRBV7-8; size: many; J: TRBJ1-1; D: NA; DNA: TGTGCCAGCAGCTTAAAGGGGTTAATGAACACTGAAGCTTTCTTT; CDR3: CASSLKGLMNTEAFF
V: TRBV6-2/TRBV6-3; size: NA; J: TRBJ2-7; D: NA; DNA: TGTGCCAGCAGTTACCGGGTAGCCTACGAGCAGTACTTC; CDR3: CASSYRVAYEQYF
V: TRBV27; size: few; J: TRBJ2-3; D: NA; DNA: TGTGCCAGCAGTTTATCGCTGCCTAGCACAGATACGCAGTATTTT; CDR3: CASSLSLPSTDTQYF
V: TRBV5-1; size: few; J: TRBJ1-1; D: NA; DNA: TGCGCCAGCAGCTTCGCAGCGGTGGGCACTGAAGCTTTCTTT; CDR3: CASSFAAVGTEAFF
V: TRBV28; size: many; J: TRBJ2-7; D: TRBD2; DNA: TGTGCCAGCATAGCGGGACATTCTTCCGAGCAGTACTTC; CDR3: CASIAGHSSEQYF
V: TRBV6-1; size: few; J: TRBJ2-7; D: TRBD1; DNA: TGTGCCAGCAGTGAGCTTTTGACAGGGGACGAGCAGTACTTC; CDR3: CASSELLTGDEQYF
V: TRBV4-3; size: many; J: TRBJ1-2; D: TRBD1; DNA: TGCGCCAGCAGCCAAGACTGGGACAGTCAGAACTATGGCTACACCTTC; CDR3: CASSQDWDSQNYGYTF
V: TRBV5-1; size: NA; J: TRBJ1-1; D: NA; DNA: TGCGCCAGCAGCTTGGTACGAAACCCCGGAGGGGACACTGAAGCTTTCTTT; CDR3: CASSLVRNPGGDTEAFF
V: TRBV5-8; size: few; J: TRBJ2-3; D: NA; DNA: TGTGCCAGCAGCCCGGTCCGGACTCTGGACACAGATACGCAGTATTTT; CDR3: CASSPVRTLDTDTQYF
V: TRBV6-2/TRBV6-3; size: NA; J: TRBJ1-5; D: NA; DNA: TGTGCCAGCAGTTACCTCTCACGGGACAATCAGCCCCAGCATTTT; CDR3: CASSYLSRDNQPQHF
V: TRBV4-1; size: many; J: TRBJ2-7; D: NA; DNA: TGCGCCAGCAGCCAAGACGGACTTTACGAGCAGTACTTC; CDR3: CASSQDGLYEQYF
V: TRBV10-2; size: few; J: TRBJ2-6; D: NA; DNA: TGCGCCAGCTCAGGGATCTCTGGGGCCAACGTCCTGACTTTC; CDR3: CASSGISGANVLTF
V: TRBV5-5; size: few; J: TRBJ1-1; D: NA; DNA: TGTGCCAGCAGCTTGGGGCGGGTCTATACGCTTGAAGCTTTCTTT; CDR3: CASSLGRVYTLEAFF
V: TRBV7-2; size: few; J: TRBJ2-3; D: TRBD1; DNA: TGTGCCAGCAGCCCCGACAGGGATGTTATCACAGATACGCAGTATTTT; CDR3: CASSPDRDVITDTQYF
V: TRBV20-1; size: many; J: TRBJ2-5; D: NA; DNA: TGCAGTGCTAGCGGGGAGGAGACCCAGTACTTC; CDR3: CSASGEETQYF
V: TRBV12-3/TRBV12-4; size: few; J: TRBJ2-7; D: NA; DNA: TGTGCCAGCAGTTGGGGCAGGGGCGCCTACGAGCAGTACTTC; CDR3: CASSWGRGAYEQYF
V: TRBV6-2/TRBV6-3; size: few; J: TRBJ1-5; D: NA; DNA: TGTGCCAGCAGTTACATTAATAGTTATCAGCCCCAGCATTTT; CDR3: CASSYINSYQPQHF
V: TRBV12-3/TRBV12-4; size: many; J: TRBJ2-1; D: NA; DNA: TGTGCCAGCAGTTTTGTGGCAGGGTACAATGAGCAGTTCTTC; CDR3: CASSFVAGYNEQFF
V: TRBV9; size: few; J: TRBJ2-1; D: NA; DNA: TGTGCCAGCAGCGTAGTGGCGGGACCCTACAATGAGCAGTTCTTC; CDR3: CASSVVAGPYNEQFF
V: TRBV4-3; size: few; J: TRBJ2-1; D: NA; DNA: TGCGCCAGCAGCCAAGACCAGCGCAGCTCCTACAATGAGCAGTTCTTC; CDR3: CASSQDQRSSYNEQFF
V: TRBV2; size: NA; J: TRBJ2-3; D: TRBD2; DNA: TGTGCCGTAAGGACTAGCGGGGATAATACGCAGTATTTT; CDR3: CAVRTSGDNTQYF
V: TRBV19; size: few; J: TRBJ2-7; D: NA; DNA: TGTGCCAGTAGTCGGACCGACAGGGAGGGTCTCGAGCAGTACTTC; CDR3: CASSRTDREGLEQYF
V: TRBV6-5; size: NA; J: TRBJ1-1; D: TRBD1; DNA: TGTGCCAGCAGTTACCAGGGGGCGAGCACTGAAGCTTTCTTT; CDR3: CASSYQGASTEAFF